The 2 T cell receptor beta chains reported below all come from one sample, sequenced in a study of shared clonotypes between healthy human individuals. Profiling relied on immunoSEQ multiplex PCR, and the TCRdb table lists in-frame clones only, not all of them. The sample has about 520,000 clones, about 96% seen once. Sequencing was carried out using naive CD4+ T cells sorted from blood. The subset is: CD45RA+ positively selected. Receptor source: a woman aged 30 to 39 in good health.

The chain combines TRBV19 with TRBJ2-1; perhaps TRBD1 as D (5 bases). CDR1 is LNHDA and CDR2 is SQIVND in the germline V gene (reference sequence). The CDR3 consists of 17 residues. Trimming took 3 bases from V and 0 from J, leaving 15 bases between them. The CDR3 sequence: CASSIGPKGFSYNEQFF. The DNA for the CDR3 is TGTGCCAGTAGTATTGGCCCGAAGGGGTTCTCCTACAATGAGCAGTTCTTC.

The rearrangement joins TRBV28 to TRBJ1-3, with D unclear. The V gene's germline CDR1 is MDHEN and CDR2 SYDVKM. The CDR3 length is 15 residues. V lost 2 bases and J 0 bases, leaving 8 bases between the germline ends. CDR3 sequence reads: CASSLPPNSGNTIYF. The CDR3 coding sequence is TGTGCCAGCAGTTTACCGCCTAACTCTGGAAACACCATATATTTT.